The source of this T cell receptor beta chain is a study of shared clonotypes between healthy human individuals. Broader study findings: Naive subsets generally exceeded memory subsets in estimated richness.

A deep-level run was used for the assay. Several immunoSEQ plates received, in even portions, the genomic DNA of each subset. Measured with immunoSEQ multiplex PCR; TCRdb has only the in-frame clones, and not every one. This repertoire shows a few million clones, just over 90% found once; its top ten account for about 0.13%. Worth noting for this clone: The antigen is unknown.

The germline gives CDR1 MGHDK, CDR2 SYGVNS. J gave up 4 bases and V 8 bases, and 6 bases lay outside the gene matches. This CDR3 spans 14 amino acids. Sequenced sample: naive CD4+ T cells sorted from blood. Sample subset: CD45RA+ positively selected. This chain joins TRBV25-1 and TRBJ2-3, with 10 bases fitting TRBD2. The receptor was isolated from a young man in good health. This CDR3 is CASGRTSGPDTQYF. DNA for the CDR3: TGTGCCAGCGGGAGGACTAGCGGCCCAGATACGCAGTATTTT.